One and the same sample provided the 3 T cell receptor beta chains below, sequenced in a study of CD8+ T cells in alopecia areata. The treatment is: oral pan-JAK inhibitor, 5-10 mg twice daily. RNA extraction was followed by reverse transcription into cDNA, which acted as the sequencing template. Profiled with immunoSEQ multiplex PCR; TCRdb holds only in-frame clones, not every one. Of about 190,000 clones detected, roughly three fifths appear once; the ten largest clones hold around 0.7%. Material: CD4+ T cells sorted from blood, obtained at week 4, from a patient treated with tofacitinib. All receptors come from a human donor with alopecia areata.

This sequence joins TRBV15 and TRBJ2-1; D possibly corresponds to TRBD1 (6 bases). The V and J ends lost 2 bases and 6 bases respectively, with 23 bases between them. In germline, CDR1 is LNHNV, CDR2 YYDKDF (reference sequence). CDR3 length equals 18 residues. The CDR3 DNA follows: TGTGCCACCAGCAGATCCCTCCGGACCGACAGGTTCGCCAATGAGCAGTTCTTC. Protein: CATSRSLRTDRFANEQFF. The variable domain in full, completed from reference TRBV15 and TRBJ2-1, reads DAMVIQNPRYQVTQFGKPVTLSCSQTLNHNVMYWYQQKSSQAPKLLFHYYDKDFNNEADTPDNFQSRRPNTSFCFLDIRSPGLGDTAMYLCATSRSLRTDRFANEQFFGPGTRLTVL.

A few counts support this clone. The V call is TRBV29-1, the J call TRBJ2-5; no reliable D call. Germline V gene sequence: CDR1 SQVTM, CDR2 ANQGSEA. This CDR3 has 13 amino acids. V lost 4 bases and J 5 bases, leaving 14 bases between the germline ends. CDR3 amino acids: CSVVLPGTETQYF. In DNA, the CDR3 is TGCAGCGTTGTGCTTCCGGGTACCGAGACCCAGTACTTC.

This chain uses TRBV29-1 with TRBJ2-1; TRBD2 aligns across 7 bases. Germline-derived CDR1 and CDR2 are SQVTM and ANQGSEA. The V and J ends lost 5 bases and 6 bases, in that order; junction bases with no gene match: 13. This CDR3 has 15 amino acids. The CDR3 loop reads CSVLGLRFGGNEQFF. The CDR3 nucleotides read TGCAGCGTTTTGGGACTACGGTTCGGGGGCAATGAGCAGTTCTTC.